Listed here are 27 T cell receptor beta chains from one sample, sequenced in a study of regulatory T cells in long-lasting Graves disease. Libraries of TCR beta came from iRepertoire HTBI primers plus Arm-PCR of CDR3 regions. TCRdb reprocessed the multiplex PCR reads via MiXCR and lists one record per CDR3 protein. The table has fewer than 400,000 distinct CDR3 sequences, less than 25% seen once. The time point is: persistent/refractory GD, antithyroid drugs over 5 years with positive TRAb. TCR sequences were obtained from RNA taken from PBMCs. The starting material was peripheral blood mononuclear cells (PBMCs), obtained when the disease was refractory, from a patient treated with antithyroid drugs. These receptors were collected from a female donor with Graves disease.

This clonotype was recorded at least ten times. J is TRBJ2-5 and V is TRBV28; TRBD2 matches at 13 bases. V was clipped by 4 bases and J by 4 bases; unmatched bases: 15. Germline loops: CDR1 MDHEN, CDR2 SYDVKM. The CDR3 runs 19 residues. CDR3 loop: CASSSSTGGLAGVVETQYF. The CDR3 DNA is TGTGCCAGCAGTTCGTCGACTGGTGGACTAGCGGGAGTTGTAGAGACCCAGTACTTC.

The chain links TRBV7-9 to TRBJ2-7, with TRBD2 matching over 9 bases. The germline CDR1 and CDR2 sequences are SEHNR and FQNEAQ (reference sequence). This CDR3 is built from 15 residues. J gave up 5 bases and V 5 bases, and 10 bases lay outside the gene matches. CDR3 residues: CASSPSSGSGDEQYF. The CDR3 region has the DNA TGTGCCAGCAGCCCCAGTAGCGGGAGCGGTGACGAGCAGTACTTC. Together with reference TRBV7-9 and TRBJ2-7, the CDR3 gives the full variable domain: DTGVSQNPRHKITKRGQNVTFRCDPISEHNRLYWYRQTLGQGPEFLTYFQNEAQLEKSRLLSDRFSAERPKGSFSTLEIQRTEQGDSAMYLCASSPSSGSGDEQYFGPGTRLTVT.

The chain has TRBV29-1 and TRBJ1-3; D is uncertain. The CDR3 has 13 residues. The V end was cut by 5 bases, the J end by 0 bases, with 8 bases between. Germline assignment: CDR1 SQVTM and CDR2 ANQGSEA. The chain's CDR3 is CSVFGISGNTIYF. The CDR3 nucleotides read TGCAGCGTTTTTGGGATCTCTGGAAACACCATATATTTT.

The J gene is TRBJ2-5, the V gene TRBV5-1; 13 nucleotides align to TRBD2. From germline, CDR1 is SGHRS and CDR2 YFSETQ. The ends lost 4 bases at V and 3 bases at J; junction bases unmatched: 6. This CDR3 is built from 16 residues. CDR3 nucleotides: TGCGCCAGCAGCCGACAAGGACTAGCGGGAGAAGAGACCCAGTACTTC. Translation gives CASSRQGLAGEETQYF.

Ten or more counts support this clonotype. The J gene is TRBJ2-7, the V gene TRBV6-9; 9 nucleotides line up with TRBD1. The V and J ends lost 2 bases and 3 bases, in that order; junction bases with no gene match: 2. Germline CDR1 reads MNHGY; CDR2 reads SVAAGI. The CDR3 loop spans 14 amino acids. The CDR3 DNA reads TGTGCCAGCAGTTATACGGACAGGGGCTACGAGCAGTACTTC. This translates into CASSYTDRGYEQYF.

This clonotype was counted a few times. The genes are TRBV20-1 and TRBJ2-2, with no clear D. V shed 3 bases and J shed 5 bases, with 10 bases lying between them. This CDR3 contains 13 residues. Germline CDR1 is DFQATT and CDR2 is SNEGSKA (reference sequence). The CDR3 loop reads CSASKTMTGELFF. The CDR3 nucleotides read TGCAGTGCTAGCAAGACAATGACCGGGGAGCTGTTTTTT.

The sample holds many counts of this clonotype. The genes are TRBV2 and TRBJ1-2, with D hard to call. The CDR3 is made up of 14 amino acids. Germline V gene sequence: CDR1 SNHLY, CDR2 FYNNEI. The V and J ends lost 0 bases and 5 bases respectively, with 10 bases between them. CDR3 sequence (DNA): TGTGCCAGCAGTGAAGCCGTAGGACGGTATGGCTACACCTTC. Translation gives CASSEAVGRYGYTF.

This sequence joins TRBV30 and TRBJ1-2; D is ambiguous. CDR3 length equals 13 residues. CDR1 is GTSNPN and CDR2 is SVGIG in the germline V gene (reference sequence). V was pared by 2 bases and J by 5 bases, with 12 bases between. In DNA form, the CDR3 reads TGTGCCTGGAGTAGACGGCAGAAGTATGGCTACACCTTC. Translated: CAWSRRQKYGYTF.

The J gene is TRBJ2-6, the V gene TRBV5-5; 7 bases are shared with TRBD2. This CDR3 is 15 amino acids long. Trimming took 5 bases from V and 11 from J; bases not matched to a gene: 13. Germline CDR1 is SGHKS and CDR2 is YYEKEE (reference sequence). CDR3: CASRRVAGTGDVLTF. In nucleotides, the CDR3 is TGTGCCAGCAGAAGGGTAGCGGGCACGGGAGACGTCCTGACTTTC.

This clonotype showed up many times. This rearrangement joins TRBV29-1 to TRBJ2-7, with D unresolved. The CDR3 has 11 residues. Trimming pared 4 bases from V and 3 bases from J, leaving 7 bases between. CDR1 is SQVTM and CDR2 is ANQGSEA in the germline V gene. CDR3 DNA: TGCAGCGTTGCTGGGAACTACGAGCAGTACTTC. It is translated as CSVAGNYEQYF.

This clonotype was counted a few times. This sequence joins TRBV2 and TRBJ2-2; 10 nucleotides agree with TRBD2. The CDR3 has 16 amino acids. V lost 6 bases to trimming and J lost 0 bases; unmatched junction nucleotides: 4. Germline V gene data show CDR1 as SNHLY and CDR2 as FYNNEI. The CDR3 nucleotides are TGTGCCAGCAGATTAGCGGGAGGTTCGAACACCGGGGAGCTGTTTTTT. It yields the protein CASRLAGGSNTGELFF.

This clonotype came up many times. The chain recombines TRBV20-1 with TRBJ2-5, with D maybe TRBD1 (6 bases). This CDR3 has 12 amino acids. Germline assignment: CDR1 DFQATT and CDR2 SNEGSKA (reference sequence). Trimming shortened V by 3 bases and J by 5 bases, and 10 bases separated the two germline ends. This CDR3 is CSARGAQETQYF. In nucleotides, the CDR3 is TGCAGTGCTAGGGGGGCGCAGGAGACCCAGTACTTC.

This clonotype has only a few counts. CDR3 loop: CASSEGAGVLNEQFF. CDR3 coding DNA: TGTGCCAGCAGTGAAGGCGCAGGAGTACTCAATGAGCAGTTCTTC. The rearrangement links TRBV2 to TRBJ2-1; D not resolved. Germline CDR1 and CDR2: SNHLY and FYNNEI. V was trimmed by 1 base and J by 6 bases, leaving 13 bases between them. This CDR3 is built from 15 residues.

The chain joins TRBV6-1 to TRBJ2-5; no firm D call. Looked up from germline, CDR1 is MNHNS and CDR2 is SASEGT. The CDR3 totals 15 residues. Trimming left V 0 bases short and J 5 bases short, with 13 bases between. In nucleotides, the CDR3 is TGTGCCAGCAGTGAAGCATCCGACCCCAGGGAGACCCAGTACTTC. The encoded protein is CASSEASDPRETQYF.

This clonotype was counted at least ten times. This chain uses TRBV2 with TRBJ1-2; D gene ambiguous. Trimming took off 8 bases at V and 4 bases at J, with 8 bases between the two ends. The CDR3 length is 11 residues. Germline loops: CDR1 SNHLY, CDR2 FYNNEI. The CDR3 DNA follows: TGTGCCAGCTCCCGGAGCTATGGCTACACCTTC. Residues: CASSRSYGYTF. Variable domain in full (rest from reference TRBV2 and TRBJ1-2): EPEVTQTPSHQVTQMGQEVILRCVPISNHLYFYWYRQILGQKVEFLVSFYNNEISEKSEIFDDQFSVERPDGSNFTLKIRSTKLEDSAMYFCASSRSYGYTFGSGTRLTVV.

The table lists this clonotype with many counts. The chain couples TRBV28 to TRBJ2-7, with 7 nucleotides matching TRBD2. Trimming at V came to 5 bases and at J to 4 bases, leaving 11 bases not matched to a gene. Germline CDR1 is MDHEN and CDR2 is SYDVKM. This CDR3 has 15 residues. In DNA form, the CDR3 reads TGTGCCAGCAGTACCCTGGCGGGAGCGGGGTACGAGCAGTACTTC. Protein product: CASSTLAGAGYEQYF.

This clonotype has only a few counts. V usage is TRBV4-3 and J usage is TRBJ1-4, with D perhaps TRBD1 (5 bases). The V end was cut by 3 bases, the J end by 8 bases, with 13 bases between. The CDR3 totals 14 residues. CDR1 and CDR2 (germline): LGHNA, YSLEER. For the CDR3, the DNA is TGCGCCAGCAGCCACACCGGGACGAACGAAAAACTGTTTTTT. Translated: CASSHTGTNEKLFF.

V is TRBV29-1 and J is TRBJ2-7; tentatively, D is TRBD1 (6 bases). CDR3 size: 12 residues. V was pared by 2 bases and J by 3 bases, with 8 bases between. Germline loops: CDR1 SQVTM, CDR2 ANQGSEA. CDR3 in amino acids: CSVERGGYEQYF. CDR3 bases: TGCAGCGTTGAAAGAGGGGGCTACGAGCAGTACTTC.

Notes on this clonotype: No conserved phenylalanine or tryptophan ends this CDR3, so it is likely a read error. Because the CDR3's place on the DNA is in doubt, the DNA is left out and the CDR3 is given as listed by TCRdb. V gene TRBV15 combines with J gene TRBJ2-5. The germline V gene has CDR1 LNHNV and CDR2 YYDKDF (reference sequence). Inclusive of both ends, the CDR3 amounts to 12 amino acids. CDR3 amino acids: CATSPRSQDKVG.

This rearrangement joins TRBV15 to TRBJ2-1; D not resolved. The CDR3 is 18 amino acids. V lost 0 bases and J 0 bases, leaving 15 bases between the germline ends. The V gene's germline CDR1 is LNHNV and CDR2 YYDKDF (reference sequence). The CDR3 DNA is TGTGCCACCAGCAGAGATTATGCCGGGCGAAGCTCCTACAATGAGCAGTTCTTC. Its protein product is CATSRDYAGRSSYNEQFF.

The chain combines TRBV7-2 with TRBJ2-7; 11 nucleotides match TRBD2. Trimming removed 5 bases from V and 6 bases from J; junction bases left unmatched: 6. Germline V gene data show CDR1 as SGHTA and CDR2 as FQGNSA. The CDR3 is made up of 14 amino acids. The CDR3 loop reads CASSATSGTGEQYF. The CDR3 DNA reads TGTGCCAGCAGCGCGACTAGCGGGACGGGCGAGCAGTACTTC.

This clonotype was recorded a few times. The chain joins TRBV6-9 to TRBJ1-2, with 7 bases identical to TRBD1. The V and J ends lost 3 bases and 7 bases, in that order; junction bases with no gene match: 11. The CDR3 loop spans 15 amino acids. Germline CDR1 reads MNHGY; CDR2 reads SVAAGI. CDR3 amino acids: CASSYPPGQNLGYTF. Written as DNA, the CDR3 is TGTGCCAGCAGTTACCCACCGGGACAGAACCTTGGCTACACCTTC.

The chain joins TRBV11-3 to TRBJ1-2, with 7 bases matching TRBD1. Trimming at V came to 6 bases and at J to 4 bases, leaving 5 bases not matched to a gene. The CDR3 has 13 residues. CDR1 is SGHNT, CDR2 YENEEA, per germline. Here the CDR3 reads CASREDRVYGYTF. CDR3 sequence (DNA): TGTGCCAGCAGGGAAGACAGGGTCTATGGCTACACCTTC. The full variable domain, with the rest looked up from reference TRBV11-3 and TRBJ1-2, is EAGVVQSPRYKIIEKKQPVAFWCNPISGHNTLYWYLQNLGQGPELLIRYENEEAVDDSQLPKDRFSAERLKGVDSTLKIQPAELGDSAVYLCASREDRVYGYTFGSGTRLTVV.

The chain links TRBV30 to TRBJ1-6; 8 bases fit TRBD1. From germline, CDR1 is GTSNPN and CDR2 SVGIG (reference sequence). Unmatched junction bases numbered 5, after V lost 3 bases and J lost 1 base. The length of the CDR3 is 16 residues. CDR3 sequence (DNA): TGTGCCTGGAGGAAGGACAGGGCGTCCTATAATTCACCCCTCCACTTT. This gives the protein CAWRKDRASYNSPLHF.

This clonotype was counted only a few times. The chain carries TRBV5-1 and TRBJ2-7; a possible D gene is TRBD2 (5 bases). CDR3 length: 13 residues. The germline gives CDR1 SGHRS, CDR2 YFSETQ. V lost 5 bases and J 1 base, leaving 10 bases between the germline ends. The CDR3 loop is CASRLPGSYEQYF. The CDR3 DNA sequence: TGCGCCAGCAGACTTCCGGGATCCTACGAGCAGTACTTC.

The rearrangement joins TRBV28 to TRBJ2-1, with 9 bases fitting TRBD2. The CDR3 is 16 residues long. CDR1 and CDR2 from the germline V gene are MDHEN and SYDVKM. The V gene end was trimmed by 5 bases and the J gene end by 4 bases; junction bases not matched to a gene: 9. The CDR3 reads CASSPLQRGEYNEQFF. CDR3 sequence (DNA): TGTGCCAGCAGTCCACTCCAGCGGGGGGAGTACAATGAGCAGTTCTTC.

There are many counts of this clonotype. The J gene is TRBJ1-2, the V gene TRBV28; 8 bases are shared with TRBD1. The CDR3 is made up of 17 amino acids. Trimming removed 0 bases from V and 0 bases from J; junction bases left unmatched: 6. Germline CDR1 reads MDHEN; CDR2 reads SYDVKM. The CDR3, as DNA: TGTGCCAGCAGTTTATGGACAGGGGAGGTTTCTAACTATGGCTACACCTTC. It codes for CASSLWTGEVSNYGYTF.